This is a list of T cell receptor beta chains from one sample in a study of cytomegalovirus exposure and HLA in healthy donors. Assay: immunoSEQ multiplex PCR; the TCRdb copy retains only in-frame clones and omits some. The sample records about 170,000 clones, 86% being singletons. Material: PBMCs. These receptors were taken from a young woman in good health and CMV-seronegative. CDR3s include the opening cysteine and the closing phenylalanine or tryptophan. The order of the fields is clone size, J gene, V gene, D gene, CDR3 DNA, CDR3 protein. D genes are given only for firm matches. A row's size may be missing; if present it is once, few, many or a size class.

>NA|TRBJ2-2|TRBV19|NA
TGTGCCAGTACCCGCTTAGAAGGTGGGGGAGGCGCCGGGGAGCTGTTTTTT
CASTRLEGGGGAGELFF
>NA|TRBJ2-7|TRBV7-9|NA
TGTGCCAGCAGCTTAAGTGGTCCGGGCGGGGACTACGAGCAGTACTTC
CASSLSGPGGDYEQYF
>NA|TRBJ1-6|TRBV2|NA
TGTGCCAGCGAGAACCCGGGTACTTATAATTCACCCCTCCACTTT
CASENPGTYNSPLHF
>NA|TRBJ2-7|TRBV11-3|TRBD2
TGTGCCAGCAGCCCGGGGACTAGCGGGAGGGGCTACGAGCAGTACTTC
CASSPGTSGRGYEQYF
>once|TRBJ1-2|TRBV6-1|TRBD1
TGTGCCAGCAGTGAATTCAGGACAGGGTACGGTAACTATGGCTACACCTTC
CASSEFRTGYGNYGYTF
>NA|TRBJ2-1|TRBV1|NA
TGCACCAGCAGCCAAGAGAACAGGGCGTACAATGAGCAGTTCTTC
CTSSQENRAYNEQFF
>NA|TRBJ2-7|TRBV6-5|TRBD1
TGTGCCAGCAGACGGACAGGGGGCTACTACTACGAGCAGTACTTC
CASRRTGGYYYEQYF
>once|TRBJ2-3|TRBV7-2|NA
TGTGCCAGCAGCTCAACATACAGGCGTAGCACAGATACGCAGTATTTT
CASSSTYRRSTDTQYF
>NA|TRBJ1-5|TRBV4-1|NA
TGCGCCAGCAGCCAAAATCAGGATAAGCCCCAGCATTTT
CASSQNQDKPQHF
>NA|TRBJ2-7|TRBV6-5|NA
TGTGCCAGCAGTCCCCTTGCGGGGAGCTCCTACGAGCAGTACTTC
CASSPLAGSSYEQYF
>NA|TRBJ2-7|TRBV6-5|TRBD1
TGTGCCAGCAGTTATCTGGACAGGGGCCCCTACGAGCAGTACTTC
CASSYLDRGPYEQYF
>NA|TRBJ2-6|TRBV6-5|NA
TGTGCCAGCAGTTTGGCAGGGCTCGGGGCCAACGTCCTGACTTTC
CASSLAGLGANVLTF
>NA|TRBJ2-1|TRBV5-1|NA
TGCGCCAGCAGCGCCGGGGAAAGGGTATACAATGAGCAGTTCTTC
CASSAGERVYNEQFF
>NA|TRBJ2-3|TRBV7-8|TRBD2
TGTGCCAGCAGCTTAGCGGTAGCGGGGGGCCATGGAGCAGATACGCAGTATTTT
CASSLAVAGGHGADTQYF
>NA|TRBJ2-7|TRBV10-3|TRBD2
TGTGCCATCAGTGATTTGGCGGCGGGGGGGCAAGAGCAGTACTTC
CAISDLAAGGQEQYF
>NA|TRBJ1-5|TRBV27|NA
TGTGCCAGCAGTTTATCAGGGGATCGTCAGCCCCAGCATTTT
CASSLSGDRQPQHF
>NA|TRBJ2-7|TRBV15|TRBD1
TGTGCCACCAGCAGGAGGGACAGCCTATCCTACGAGCAGTACTTC
CATSRRDSLSYEQYF
>NA|TRBJ2-2|TRBV7-9|TRBD1
TGTGCCAGCAGCCCATCTACAGGGGTCGGGAACACCGGGGAGCTGTTTTTT
CASSPSTGVGNTGELFF
>NA|TRBJ1-4|TRBV29-1|NA
TGCAGCGTTCGGGGGGGAGCAACTAATGAAAAACTGTTTTTT
CSVRGGATNEKLFF
>NA|TRBJ2-1|TRBV5-1|NA
TGCGCCAGCAGCTTGGTCAGGGCTGTTGACAATGAGCAGTTCTTC
CASSLVRAVDNEQFF
>NA|TRBJ2-1|TRBV7-9|NA
TGTGCCAGCAGCTTAGTAGGACAGATCTACAATGAGCAGTTCTTC
CASSLVGQIYNEQFF
>NA|TRBJ1-2|TRBV9|NA
TGTGCCAGCAGCTCCCGGGAAAATGGCTACACCTTC
CASSSRENGYTF
>NA|TRBJ2-1|TRBV7-2|NA
TGTGCCAGCAGCTTAGCGGCTAGCGACCAGTTCTTC
CASSLAASDQFF
>NA|TRBJ1-2|TRBV7-9|TRBD1
TGTGCCAGCAGCTTCTCAGGGGGTGGCTACACCTTC
CASSFSGGGYTF
>NA|TRBJ2-5|TRBV6-1|TRBD2
TGTGCCAGCAGTCAAGGCCAGACTAGCGGAATCCAAGAGACCCAGTACTTC
CASSQGQTSGIQETQYF
>once|TRBJ2-1|TRBV9|NA
TGTGCCAGCAGCCCCCGACTAGATAATGAGCAGTTCTTC
CASSPRLDNEQFF
>NA|TRBJ2-1|TRBV7-2|TRBD1
TGTGCCAGCAGGATAGGGGGACAGGGTTTCTACAATGAGCAGTTCTTC
CASRIGGQGFYNEQFF
>NA|TRBJ2-7|TRBV19|NA
TGTGCCAGTAAGACGGACAGCCTCTCCTACGAGCAGTACTTC
CASKTDSLSYEQYF
>NA|TRBJ1-2|TRBV10-3|TRBD1
TGTGCCACCCCGGGCGTGGCGATATGGCGGGACAGGCGTTCCTATGGCTACACCTTC
CATPGVAIWRDRRSYGYTF
>NA|TRBJ1-3|TRBV5-1|NA
TGCGCCAGCAGAGGCGTGGAACAGGGCGACAACACCATATATTTT
CASRGVEQGDNTIYF
>once|TRBJ2-5|TRBV2|TRBD2
TGTGCCAGCCCTTCAAAGTTAGGGGCGACTAGCGGCCAAGAGACCCAGTACTTC
CASPSKLGATSGQETQYF
>NA|TRBJ2-3|TRBV6-5|NA
TGTGCCAGCAGTTCCAGTGGTGCAGATACGCAGTATTTT
CASSSSGADTQYF
>NA|TRBJ2-3|TRBV7-2|TRBD1
TGTGCCAGCAGCTTAGCTTCCGTTATGGTCGGGACAGGGAAGGTAGATACGCAGTATTTT
CASSLASVMVGTGKVDTQYF
>NA|TRBJ1-1|TRBV2|NA
TGTGCCAGCAGTGAGGGCATAGACACTGAAGCTTTCTTT
CASSEGIDTEAFF
>NA|TRBJ2-7|TRBV18|NA
TGTGCCAGCTCAGGGCAGAGCTCCTACGAGCAGTACTTC
CASSGQSSYEQYF
>NA|TRBJ1-6|TRBV7-6|NA
TGTGCCAGCAGCCCAGGGGCAGGCTATAATTCACCCCTCCACTTT
CASSPGAGYNSPLHF
>NA|TRBJ1-6|TRBV5-1|NA
TGCGCCAGCAGCTTGTTGACTCGGGAACTTCTAAATTCACCCCTCCACTTT
CASSLLTRELLNSPLHF
>NA|TRBJ2-7|TRBV5-1|NA
TGCGCCAGCAGCTTGTCGCGCATGCGGGGTTCCTACGAGCAGTACTTC
CASSLSRMRGSYEQYF
>NA|TRBJ1-1|TRBV9|NA
TGTGCCAGCAGCGTACGCCCCCGCTCCAAGGGGGACACTGAAGCTTTCTTT
CASSVRPRSKGDTEAFF
>NA|TRBJ1-4|TRBV28|NA
TGTGCCAGCAGTTTTACCTCTGGGGGCGGTGAAAAACTGTTTTTT
CASSFTSGGGEKLFF
>NA|TRBJ1-6|TRBV28|NA
TGTGCCAGCAGTGGGGCTCCTTCACCCCTCCACTTT
CASSGAPSPLHF
>NA|TRBJ1-1|TRBV10-3|TRBD1
TGTGCCATCAGTCGACAGGGCATAAGCACTGAAGCTTTCTTT
CAISRQGISTEAFF
>NA|TRBJ2-1|TRBV6-5|TRBD1
TGTGCCAGCAGTTGGACAGGGAGGACCTACAATGAGCAGTTCTTC
CASSWTGRTYNEQFF
>once|TRBJ2-2|TRBV10-2|TRBD2
TGCGCCAGCAGAGGGGCTAGCGGGCTGAACACCGGGGAGCTGTTTTTT
CASRGASGLNTGELFF
>NA|TRBJ2-1|TRBV2|NA
TGTGCCAGCAGTGTAAGGCGGCTCGCTGAGCAGTTCTTC
CASSVRRLAEQFF
>NA|TRBJ1-2|TRBV18|TRBD1
TGTGCCAGCTCAACGGGACAGTCAGCCAACTATGGCTACACCTTC
CASSTGQSANYGYTF
>NA|TRBJ2-7|TRBV18|TRBD2
TGTGCCAGCTCATCCTCTTCCGGGGGGGAGCAGTACTTC
CASSSSSGGEQYF
>NA|TRBJ2-3|TRBV10-3|NA
TGTGCCATCCAGGGATACACTAGCACAGATACGCAGTATTTT
CAIQGYTSTDTQYF
>once|TRBJ2-7|TRBV5-1|NA
TGCGCCAGCAGCTCACCGTCAATGACAGGCACCTACGAGCAGTACTTC
CASSSPSMTGTYEQYF
>NA|TRBJ1-1|TRBV19|TRBD1
TGTGCCAGTAGCATTCAACGCGGGACAGGGGGCACTGAAGCTTTCTTT
CASSIQRGTGGTEAFF
>NA|TRBJ2-6|TRBV4-3|TRBD1
TGCGCCAGCAGCCAAGATTTCCCGGGACAGCTACCCTCTGGGGCCAACGTCCTGACTTTC
CASSQDFPGQLPSGANVLTF